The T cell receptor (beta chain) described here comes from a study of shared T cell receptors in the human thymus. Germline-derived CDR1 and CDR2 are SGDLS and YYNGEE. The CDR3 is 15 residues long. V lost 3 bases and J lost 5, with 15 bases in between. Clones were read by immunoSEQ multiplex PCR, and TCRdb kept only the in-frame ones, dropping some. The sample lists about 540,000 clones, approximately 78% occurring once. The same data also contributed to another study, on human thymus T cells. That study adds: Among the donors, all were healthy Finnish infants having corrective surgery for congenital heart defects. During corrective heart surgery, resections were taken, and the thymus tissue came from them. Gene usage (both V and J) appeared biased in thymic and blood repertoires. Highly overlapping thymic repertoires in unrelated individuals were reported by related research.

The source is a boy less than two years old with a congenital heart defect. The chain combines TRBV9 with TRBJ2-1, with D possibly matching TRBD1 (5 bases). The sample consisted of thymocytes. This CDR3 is CASSEIQDTNNEQFF. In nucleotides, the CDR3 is TGTGCCAGCAGCGAAATACAGGATACCAACAATGAGCAGTTCTTC.